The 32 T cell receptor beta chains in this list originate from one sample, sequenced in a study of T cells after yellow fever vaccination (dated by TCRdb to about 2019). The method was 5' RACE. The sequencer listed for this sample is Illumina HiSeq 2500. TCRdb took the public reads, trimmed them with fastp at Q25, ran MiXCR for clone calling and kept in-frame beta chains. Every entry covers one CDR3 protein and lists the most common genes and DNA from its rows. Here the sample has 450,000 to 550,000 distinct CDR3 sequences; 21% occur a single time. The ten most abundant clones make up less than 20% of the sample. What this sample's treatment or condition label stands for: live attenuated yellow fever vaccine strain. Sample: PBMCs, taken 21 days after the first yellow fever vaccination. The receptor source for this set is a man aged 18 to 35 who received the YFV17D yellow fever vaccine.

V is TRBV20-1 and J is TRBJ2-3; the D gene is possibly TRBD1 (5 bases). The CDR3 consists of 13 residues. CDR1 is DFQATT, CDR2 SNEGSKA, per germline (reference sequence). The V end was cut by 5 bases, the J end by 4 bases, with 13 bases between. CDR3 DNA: TGCAGTGCTCACGACAGTAGGGCAGATACGCAGTATTTT. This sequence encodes CSAHDSRADTQYF.

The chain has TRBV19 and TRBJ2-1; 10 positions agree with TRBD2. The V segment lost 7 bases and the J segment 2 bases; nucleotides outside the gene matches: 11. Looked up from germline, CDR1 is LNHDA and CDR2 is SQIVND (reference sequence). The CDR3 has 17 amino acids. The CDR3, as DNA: TGTGCCAGTACGAAATCTAGCGGGGGAACCCCCTACAATGAGCAGTTCTTC. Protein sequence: CASTKSSGGTPYNEQFF.

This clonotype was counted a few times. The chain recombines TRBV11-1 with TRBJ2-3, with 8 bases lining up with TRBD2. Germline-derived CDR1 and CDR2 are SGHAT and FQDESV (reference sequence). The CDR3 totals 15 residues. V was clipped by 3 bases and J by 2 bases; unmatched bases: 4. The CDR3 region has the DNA TGTGCCAGCAGCTTTTTAGCGGGGAACACAGATACGCAGTATTTT. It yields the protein CASSFLAGNTDTQYF.

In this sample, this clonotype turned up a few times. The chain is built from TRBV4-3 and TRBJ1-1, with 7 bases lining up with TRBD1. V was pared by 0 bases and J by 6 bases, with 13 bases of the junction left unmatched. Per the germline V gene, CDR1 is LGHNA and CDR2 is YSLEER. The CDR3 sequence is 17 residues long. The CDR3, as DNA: TGCGCCAGCAGCCAAGACCGCGGCCCACAGGGGAGCGCTGAAGCTTTCTTT. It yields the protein CASSQDRGPQGSAEAFF.

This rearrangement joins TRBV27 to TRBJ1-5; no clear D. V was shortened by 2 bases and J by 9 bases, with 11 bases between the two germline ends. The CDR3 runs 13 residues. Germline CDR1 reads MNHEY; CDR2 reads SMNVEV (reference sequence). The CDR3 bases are TGTGCCAGCAGTTTAGAACCCGGAGGGCCCCAGCATTTT. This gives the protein CASSLEPGGPQHF.

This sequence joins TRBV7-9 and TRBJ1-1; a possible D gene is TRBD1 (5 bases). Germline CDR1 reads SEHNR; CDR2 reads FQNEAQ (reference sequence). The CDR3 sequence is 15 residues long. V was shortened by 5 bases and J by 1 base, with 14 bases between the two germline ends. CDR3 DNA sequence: TGTGCCAGCAGCCGCGGGGCAGGGAGGAACACTGAAGCTTTCTTT. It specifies CASSRGAGRNTEAFF.

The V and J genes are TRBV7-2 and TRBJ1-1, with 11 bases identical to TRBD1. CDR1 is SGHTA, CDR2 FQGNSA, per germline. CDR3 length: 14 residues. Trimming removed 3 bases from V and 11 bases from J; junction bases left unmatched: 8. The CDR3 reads CASSFSGTGGRAFF. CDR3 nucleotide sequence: TGTGCCAGCAGCTTCTCTGGGACAGGGGGTCGGGCTTTCTTT.

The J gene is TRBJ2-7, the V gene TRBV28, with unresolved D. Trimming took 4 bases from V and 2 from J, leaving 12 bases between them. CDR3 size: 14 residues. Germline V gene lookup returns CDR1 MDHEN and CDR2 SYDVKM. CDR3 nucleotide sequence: TGTGCCAGCAGTTCCCAGGACGGCGCCTACGAGCAGTACGTC. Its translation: CASSSQDGAYEQYV.

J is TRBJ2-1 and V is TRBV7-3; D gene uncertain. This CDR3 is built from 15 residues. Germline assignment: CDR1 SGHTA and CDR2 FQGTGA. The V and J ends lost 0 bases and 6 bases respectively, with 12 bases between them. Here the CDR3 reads CASSLTWGTGNEQFF. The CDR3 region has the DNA TGTGCCAGCAGCTTAACGTGGGGAACGGGCAATGAGCAGTTCTTC.

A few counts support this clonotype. The CDR3 loop is CSARDPTGASPLHF. The CDR3, as DNA: TGCAGTGCTAGAGATCCCACAGGGGCCTCACCCCTCCACTTT. The chain has TRBV20-1 and TRBJ1-6, with TRBD1 matching over 7 bases. The CDR3 loop spans 14 amino acids. With V trimmed by 0 bases and J by 10 bases, 6 bases remained unmatched. Germline loops: CDR1 DFQATT, CDR2 SNEGSKA (reference sequence).

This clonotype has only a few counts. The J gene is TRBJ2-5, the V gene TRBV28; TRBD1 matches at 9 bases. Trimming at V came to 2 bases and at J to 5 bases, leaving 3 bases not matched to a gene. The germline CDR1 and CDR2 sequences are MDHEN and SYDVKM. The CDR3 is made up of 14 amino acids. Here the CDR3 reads CASSLGGQGETQYF. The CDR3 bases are TGTGCCAGCAGTTTAGGGGGACAGGGCGAGACCCAGTACTTC.

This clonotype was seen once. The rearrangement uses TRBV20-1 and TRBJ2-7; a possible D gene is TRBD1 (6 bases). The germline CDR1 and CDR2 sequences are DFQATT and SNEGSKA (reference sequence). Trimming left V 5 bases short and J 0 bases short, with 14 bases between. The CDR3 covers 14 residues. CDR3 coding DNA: TGCAGTGCTCCCGACGACAGGAGCTCCTACGAGCAGTACTTC. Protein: CSAPDDRSSYEQYF.

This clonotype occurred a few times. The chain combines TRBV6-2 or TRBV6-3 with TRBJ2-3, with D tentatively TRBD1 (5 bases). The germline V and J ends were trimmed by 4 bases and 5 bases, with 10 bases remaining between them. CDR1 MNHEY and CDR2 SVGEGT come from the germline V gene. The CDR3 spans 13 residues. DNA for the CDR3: TGTGCCAGCAGTTCAGGGAACCAAGATACGCAGTATTTT. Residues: CASSSGNQDTQYF.

The CDR3: CASSQDWGGSYEQYV. The CDR3 region has the DNA TGCGCCAGCAGCCAAGATTGGGGAGGGTCCTACGAGCAGTACGTC. The V and J genes are TRBV4-1 and TRBJ2-7; 7 bases fit TRBD2. Germline-derived CDR1 and CDR2 are MGHRA and YSYEKL. The V segment lost 0 bases and the J segment 1 base; nucleotides outside the gene matches: 3. The CDR3 length is 15 residues.

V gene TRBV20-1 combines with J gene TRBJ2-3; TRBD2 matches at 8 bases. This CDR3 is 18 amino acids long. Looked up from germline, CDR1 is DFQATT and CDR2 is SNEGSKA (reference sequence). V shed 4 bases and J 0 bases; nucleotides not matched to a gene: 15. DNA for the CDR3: TGCAGTGCTAACCCTCCCCGGCTAGCGGGCCCTAGCACAGATACGCAGTATTTT. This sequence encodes CSANPPRLAGPSTDTQYF.

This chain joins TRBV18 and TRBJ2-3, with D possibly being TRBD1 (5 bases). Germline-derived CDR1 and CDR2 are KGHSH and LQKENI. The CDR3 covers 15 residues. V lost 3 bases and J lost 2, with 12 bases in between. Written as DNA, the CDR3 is TGTGCCAGCTCACCGATAGACAGTAACACAGATACGCAGTATTTT. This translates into CASSPIDSNTDTQYF.

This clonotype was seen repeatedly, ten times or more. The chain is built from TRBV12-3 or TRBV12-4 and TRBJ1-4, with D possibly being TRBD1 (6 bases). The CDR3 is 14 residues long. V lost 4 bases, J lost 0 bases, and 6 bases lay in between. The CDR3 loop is CASSWTATNEKLFF. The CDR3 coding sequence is TGTGCCAGCAGTTGGACAGCAACTAATGAAAAACTGTTTTTT.

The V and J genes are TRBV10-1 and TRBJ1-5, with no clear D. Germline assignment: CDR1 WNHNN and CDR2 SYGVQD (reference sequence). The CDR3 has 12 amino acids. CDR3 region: CAQQPNLYPQHF. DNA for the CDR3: TGCGCTCAGCAGCCCAATTTGTATCCCCAGCATTTT.

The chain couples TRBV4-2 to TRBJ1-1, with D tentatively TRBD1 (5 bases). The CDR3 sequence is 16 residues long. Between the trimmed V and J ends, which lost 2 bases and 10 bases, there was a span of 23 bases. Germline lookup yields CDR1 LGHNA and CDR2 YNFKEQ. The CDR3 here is CASSQLGGRTALGAFF. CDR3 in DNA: TGTGCCAGCAGCCAACTGGGGGGTCGTACGGCGTTGGGAGCTTTCTTT.

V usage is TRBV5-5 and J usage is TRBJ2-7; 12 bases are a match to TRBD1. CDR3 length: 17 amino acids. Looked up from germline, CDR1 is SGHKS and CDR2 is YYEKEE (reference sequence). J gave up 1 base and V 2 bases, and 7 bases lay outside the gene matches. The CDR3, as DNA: TGTGCCAGCAGCTTCAACCCGGGACAGGGGGCTTCCTACGAGCAGTACTTC. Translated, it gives CASSFNPGQGASYEQYF.

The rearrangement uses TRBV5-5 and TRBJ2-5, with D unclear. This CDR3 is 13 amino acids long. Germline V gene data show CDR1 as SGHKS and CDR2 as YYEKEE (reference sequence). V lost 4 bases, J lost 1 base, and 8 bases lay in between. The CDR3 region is CASSMDRQETQYF. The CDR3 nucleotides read TGTGCCAGCAGCATGGACCGCCAAGAGACCCAGTACTTC.

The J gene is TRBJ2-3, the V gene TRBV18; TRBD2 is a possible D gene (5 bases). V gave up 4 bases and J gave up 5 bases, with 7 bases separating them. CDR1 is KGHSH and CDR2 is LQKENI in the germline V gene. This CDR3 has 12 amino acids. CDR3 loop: CASSRGEDTQYF. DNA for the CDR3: TGTGCCAGCTCACGGGGAGAAGATACGCAGTATTTT.

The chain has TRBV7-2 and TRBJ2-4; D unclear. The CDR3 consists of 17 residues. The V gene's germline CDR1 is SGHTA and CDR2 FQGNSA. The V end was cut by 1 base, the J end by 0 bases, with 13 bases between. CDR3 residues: CASSLEPGSLAKNIQYF. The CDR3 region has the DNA TGTGCCAGCAGCTTAGAGCCGGGCAGTCTAGCCAAAAACATTCAGTACTTC. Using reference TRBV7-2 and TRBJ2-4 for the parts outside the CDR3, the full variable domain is GAGVSQSPSNKVTEKGKDVELRCDPISGHTALYWYRQSLGQGLEFLIYFQGNSAPDKSGLPSDRFSAERTGGSVSTLTIQRTQQEDSAVYLCASSLEPGSLAKNIQYFGAGTRLSVL.

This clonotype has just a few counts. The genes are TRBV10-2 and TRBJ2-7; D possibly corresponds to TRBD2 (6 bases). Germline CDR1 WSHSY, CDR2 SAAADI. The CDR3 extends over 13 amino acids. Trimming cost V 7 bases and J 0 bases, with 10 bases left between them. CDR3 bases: TGCGCCAGCAATTGGGACTTCTCCTACGAGCAGTACTTC. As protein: CASNWDFSYEQYF.

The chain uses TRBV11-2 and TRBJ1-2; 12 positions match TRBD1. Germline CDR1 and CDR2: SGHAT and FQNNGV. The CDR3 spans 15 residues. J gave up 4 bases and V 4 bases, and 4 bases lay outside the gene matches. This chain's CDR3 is CASSWDRGRGYGYTF. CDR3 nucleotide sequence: TGTGCCAGCAGCTGGGACAGGGGGCGCGGCTATGGCTACACCTTC.

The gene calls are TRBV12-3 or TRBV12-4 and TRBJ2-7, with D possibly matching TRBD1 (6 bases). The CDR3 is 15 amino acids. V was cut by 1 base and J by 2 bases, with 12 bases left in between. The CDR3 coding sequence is TGTGCCAGCAGTTTAGGTTCAGGGGTACCCTACGAGCAGTACGTC. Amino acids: CASSLGSGVPYEQYV.

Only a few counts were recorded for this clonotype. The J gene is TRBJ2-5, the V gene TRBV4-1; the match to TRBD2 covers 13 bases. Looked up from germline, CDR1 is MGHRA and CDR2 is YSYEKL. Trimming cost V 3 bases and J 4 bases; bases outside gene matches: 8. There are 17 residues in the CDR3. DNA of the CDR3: TGCGCCAGCAGCCAGGAGGGACTAGCGGGGATGGGAGAGACCCAGTACTTC. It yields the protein CASSQEGLAGMGETQYF.

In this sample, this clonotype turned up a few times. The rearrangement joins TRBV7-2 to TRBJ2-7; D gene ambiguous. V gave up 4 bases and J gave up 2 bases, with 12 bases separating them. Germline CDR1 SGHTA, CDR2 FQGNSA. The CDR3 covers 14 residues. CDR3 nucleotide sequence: TGTGCCAGCAGCTACAAGTTCGGCGCCTACGAGCAGTACTTC. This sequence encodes CASSYKFGAYEQYF.

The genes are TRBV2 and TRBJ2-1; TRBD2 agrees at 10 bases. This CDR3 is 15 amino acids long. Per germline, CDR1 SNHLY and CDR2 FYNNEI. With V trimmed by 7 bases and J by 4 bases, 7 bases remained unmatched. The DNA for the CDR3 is TGTGCCAGCATGAGGCTAGCGGGGGTTTACAATGAGCAGTTCTTC. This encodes CASMRLAGVYNEQFF.

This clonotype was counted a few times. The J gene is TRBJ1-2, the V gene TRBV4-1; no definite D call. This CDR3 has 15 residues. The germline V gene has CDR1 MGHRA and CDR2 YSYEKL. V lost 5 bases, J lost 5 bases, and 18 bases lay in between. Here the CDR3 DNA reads TGCGCCAGCAGCTCGTCTACTCTATTCGGGTATGGCTACACCTTC. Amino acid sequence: CASSSSTLFGYGYTF.

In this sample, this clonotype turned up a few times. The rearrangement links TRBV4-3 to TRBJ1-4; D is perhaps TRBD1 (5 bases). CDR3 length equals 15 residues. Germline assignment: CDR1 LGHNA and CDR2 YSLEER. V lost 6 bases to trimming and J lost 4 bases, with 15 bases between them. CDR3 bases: TGCGCCAGCAGGCTGTCCGGGGGGAGTAATGAAAAACTGTTTTTT. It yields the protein CASRLSGGSNEKLFF.

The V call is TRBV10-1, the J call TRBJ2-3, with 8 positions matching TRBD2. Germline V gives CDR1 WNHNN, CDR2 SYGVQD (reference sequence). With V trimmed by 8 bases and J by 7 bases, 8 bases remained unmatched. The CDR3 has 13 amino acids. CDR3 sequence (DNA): TGCGCCAGCGCCAGCGGGGGTTTGAATACGCAGTATTTT. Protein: CASASGGLNTQYF.